The 22 T cell receptor beta chains in this list originate from one sample, sequenced in a study of T cell responses to AZD1222 COVID-19 vaccine. Assay used: immunoSEQ multiplex PCR; TCRdb lists only in-frame clones, some missing. The repertoire includes about 160,000 clones, about 90% of them detected once, and 1.1% sits in the top ten. The sequenced sample was peripheral blood, obtained 28 days after the second AZD1222 dose. These TCRs come from an adult who received the AZD1222 COVID-19 vaccine.

The chain is built from TRBV25-1 and TRBJ1-3; D unresolved. V was shortened by 3 bases and J by 1 base, with 10 bases between the two germline ends. CDR1 MGHDK and CDR2 SYGVNS come from the germline V gene. The CDR3 loop spans 15 amino acids. The CDR3 protein is CASSDSSKSGNTIYF. The CDR3 DNA follows: TGTGCCAGCAGTGACTCCAGTAAGTCTGGAAACACCATATATTTT.

The chain carries TRBV24-1 and TRBJ2-7, with no clear D. Looked up from germline, CDR1 is KGHDR and CDR2 is SFDVKD. This CDR3 is built from 15 residues. Trimming shortened V by 0 bases and J by 3 bases, and 11 bases separated the two germline ends. Here the CDR3 DNA reads TGTGCCACCAGTGATTTGTGTCACCAAAACTACGAGCAGTACTTC. It specifies CATSDLCHQNYEQYF.

The V gene is TRBV5-7, the J gene TRBJ2-5; TRBD1 is a possible D gene (6 bases). TRBV5-7 qualifies as an ORF whose function is uncertain. The CDR3 totals 14 residues. The ends were cut back, 0 bases at V and 4 bases at J, with 10 bases in the middle. Here the CDR3 reads CASSLAVGGETQYF. CDR3 bases: TGTGCCAGCAGCTTGGCCGTAGGGGGAGAGACCCAGTACTTC.

The chain joins TRBV14 to TRBJ1-1, with 9 positions matching TRBD1. Germline V CDR1 and CDR2: SGHDN, FVKESK. The CDR3 length is 14 residues. Germline trimming cut 4 bases from V and 4 bases from J; bases unmatched to any gene: 4. In DNA, the CDR3 is TGTGCCAGCAGCCTACAGGGGGCCAGCACTGAAGCTTTCTTT. Its translation is CASSLQGASTEAFF.

The chain joins TRBV19 to TRBJ1-2, with TRBD1 matching 8 bases. The junction had 8 bases not matched to a gene; V was cut back by 4 bases and J by 4 bases. The V gene's germline CDR1 is LNHDA and CDR2 SQIVND (reference sequence). The CDR3 sequence is 15 residues long. The CDR3 protein is CASSTSTDRVYGYTF. The CDR3 bases are TGTGCCAGTAGTACTTCCACGGACAGGGTCTATGGCTACACCTTC.

CDR3 region: CASSSTGGSGANVLTF. CDR3 nucleotide sequence: TGTGCCAGCAGCTCTACAGGGGGCTCTGGGGCCAACGTCCTGACTTTC. This sequence joins TRBV2 and TRBJ2-6; 8 nucleotides match TRBD1. After removal of 6 bases from V and 0 bases from J, the junction contained 4 bases not matched to a gene. The CDR3 has 16 amino acids. The germline gives CDR1 SNHLY, CDR2 FYNNEI. Full variable domain (rest looked up from reference TRBV2 and TRBJ2-6): EPEVTQTPSHQVTQMGQEVILRCVPISNHLYFYWYRQILGQKVEFLVSFYNNEISEKSEIFDDQFSVERPDGSNFTLKIRSTKLEDSAMYFCASSSTGGSGANVLTFGAGSRLTVL.

The chain recombines TRBV2 with TRBJ2-3; 12 bases agree with TRBD2. CDR3 length equals 15 residues. Germline CDR1 is SNHLY and CDR2 is FYNNEI. The V and J ends lost 5 bases and 2 bases, in that order; junction bases with no gene match: 2. CDR3 in DNA: TGTGCCAGCAGTCCTAGCGGGGGGGCCACAGATACGCAGTATTTT. Protein: CASSPSGGATDTQYF.

This clone was seen a single time. The V call is TRBV6-5, the J call TRBJ1-1; tentative D call: TRBD1 (5 bases). The CDR3 length is 14 residues. Deletions cut 6 bases from V and 5 bases from J, with 16 bases between. CDR1 MNHEY and CDR2 SVGAGI come from the germline V gene. The CDR3 reads CASSASRGGTEAFF. CDR3 DNA sequence: TGTGCCAGCAGCGCCTCCCGGGGGGGGACTGAAGCTTTCTTT.

This clone was seen only once. This chain links TRBV5-1 with TRBJ1-3; 7 bases agree with TRBD1. V lost 2 bases, J lost 0 bases, and 5 bases stayed unmatched. Germline V gives CDR1 SGHRS, CDR2 YFSETQ. The CDR3 runs 16 residues. CDR3 sequence (DNA): TGCGCCAGCAGCTTACAGGGGACGAACTCTGGAAACACCATATATTTT. Translated, it gives CASSLQGTNSGNTIYF.

Worth noting for this clone: Germline is not matched at one junction end, which may reflect a read error. The V call is TRBV27, the J call TRBJ1-2; a weak D match, TRBD1 (5 bases). The germline CDR1 and CDR2 sequences are MNHEY and SMNVEV (reference sequence). The length of the CDR3 is 14 residues. DNA for the CDR3: TGCGCCAGCAGAAGGGGCGGGCCTAACTATGGCTACACCTTC. Amino acids: CASRRGGPNYGYTF.

Here the CDR3 reads CASSLQGGGDQYF. The CDR3 DNA sequence: TGTGCCAGCAGCCTACAGGGTGGGGGTGACCAGTACTTC. This sequence joins TRBV3-1 (or the pseudogene TRBV3-2) and TRBJ2-5; weak D call: TRBD1 (6 bases). The CDR3 is 13 residues long. V dropped 4 bases and J dropped 10 bases, with 16 bases sitting between them. Germline V gene lookup returns CDR1 LGHDT and CDR2 YNNKEL (reference sequence).

The rearrangement joins TRBV10-3 to TRBJ1-1; D may be TRBD1 (5 bases). CDR1 and CDR2 from the germline V gene are ENHRY and SYGVKD. V gave up 10 bases and J gave up 0 bases, with 12 bases separating them. This CDR3 is built from 13 residues. The CDR3 region is CATRDGLNTEAFF. CDR3 nucleotide sequence: TGTGCCACTCGGGACGGATTGAACACTGAAGCTTTCTTT.

The genes are TRBV6-5 and TRBJ1-4; 7 bases map to TRBD1. J lost 1 base, V lost 2 bases, and 4 bases had no gene match. This CDR3 spans 16 amino acids. Germline V CDR1 and CDR2: MNHEY, SVGAGI. CDR3 sequence: CASSYGNRGTNEKLFF. The CDR3, as DNA: TGTGCCAGCAGTTACGGGAACAGGGGAACTAATGAAAAACTGTTTTTT.

The chain combines TRBV4-1 with TRBJ1-5; a possible D gene is TRBD1 (5 bases). This CDR3 region has 17 residues. CDR1 and CDR2 from the germline V gene are MGHRA and YSYEKL. Trimming cost V 1 base and J 4 bases, with 17 bases left between them. The CDR3 DNA reads TGCGCCAGCAGCCAAGCCCTCGGTAGGGGCCCAAATCAGCCCCAGCATTTT. It yields the protein CASSQALGRGPNQPQHF.

This clone was observed a few times. The chain couples TRBV20-1 to TRBJ1-1; D remains ambiguous. The CDR3 loop spans 14 amino acids. V lost 3 bases to trimming and J lost 1 base, with 12 bases between them. Germline lookup yields CDR1 DFQATT and CDR2 SNEGSKA (reference sequence). The DNA of the CDR3 is TGCAGTGCTAGTCCTGCACCGGGGAACACTGAAGCTTTCTTT. Encoded protein: CSASPAPGNTEAFF.

This sequence joins TRBV2 and TRBJ1-2; no clear D gene. Germline CDR1 is SNHLY and CDR2 is FYNNEI. V was clipped by 7 bases and J by 4 bases, with 10 bases between them. The CDR3 is made up of 12 amino acids. This CDR3 reads CASKQLAYGYTF. The DNA of the CDR3 is TGTGCCAGCAAACAGCTAGCCTATGGCTACACCTTC.

The genes are TRBV3-1 (or the pseudogene TRBV3-2) and TRBJ2-1; D uncertain. Per the germline V gene, CDR1 is LGHDT and CDR2 is YNNKEL (reference sequence). The length of the CDR3 is 14 residues. V shed 1 base and J shed 5 bases, with 9 bases lying between them. The DNA of the CDR3 is TGTGCCAGCAGCCAAGTGGAAGAAGACAATGAGCAGTTCTTC. Translation: CASSQVEEDNEQFF.

The chain has TRBV7-6 and TRBJ1-4; D possibly corresponds to TRBD1 (5 bases). Germline V gene lookup returns CDR1 SGHVS and CDR2 FNYEAQ. The length of the CDR3 is 15 residues. V was cut by 1 base and J by 6 bases, with 12 bases left in between. The CDR3 region has the DNA TGTGCCAGCAGCTTAGGGGGGGGGATCGATGAAAAACTGTTTTTT. Translated, it gives CASSLGGGIDEKLFF.

This chain joins TRBV19 and TRBJ1-1; 8 nucleotides align to TRBD1. Germline trimming cut 5 bases from V and 3 bases from J; bases unmatched to any gene: 11. The V gene's germline CDR1 is LNHDA and CDR2 SQIVND (reference sequence). The CDR3 is 16 amino acids. The DNA for the CDR3 is TGTGCCAGTAGTTCGCATACAGGGGGTATTTACACTGAAGCTTTCTTT. It codes for CASSSHTGGIYTEAFF.

This chain links TRBV5-1 with TRBJ1-1; 9 bases fit TRBD1. The V and J ends lost 4 bases and 1 base, in that order; junction bases with no gene match: 5. This CDR3 has 15 amino acids. CDR1 SGHRS and CDR2 YFSETQ come from the germline V gene. For the CDR3, the DNA is TGCGCCAGCAGCGATCCGGGACAGGGGAACACTGAAGCTTTCTTT. Protein product: CASSDPGQGNTEAFF.

The rearrangement uses TRBV29-1 and TRBJ1-5; TRBD1 might be the D (5 bases). The germline V and J ends were trimmed by 6 bases and 0 bases, with 12 bases remaining between them. Germline V gene lookup returns CDR1 SQVTM and CDR2 ANQGSEA. The CDR3 consists of 14 residues. The CDR3 DNA reads TGCAGCGTCTCGACAGACAATAGCAATCAGCCCCAGCATTTT. This sequence encodes CSVSTDNSNQPQHF.

The CDR3 DNA sequence: TGTGCCAGCATCCCCCAGGGACAGGGGTCACCCCTCCACTTT. This gives the protein CASIPQGQGSPLHF. The chain employs TRBV7-9 and TRBJ1-6, with 10 bases fitting TRBD1. CDR3 length equals 14 residues. Per germline, CDR1 SEHNR and CDR2 FQNEAQ (reference sequence). The J segment lost 10 bases and the V segment lost 7 bases, leaving 7 bases of the junction unmatched.